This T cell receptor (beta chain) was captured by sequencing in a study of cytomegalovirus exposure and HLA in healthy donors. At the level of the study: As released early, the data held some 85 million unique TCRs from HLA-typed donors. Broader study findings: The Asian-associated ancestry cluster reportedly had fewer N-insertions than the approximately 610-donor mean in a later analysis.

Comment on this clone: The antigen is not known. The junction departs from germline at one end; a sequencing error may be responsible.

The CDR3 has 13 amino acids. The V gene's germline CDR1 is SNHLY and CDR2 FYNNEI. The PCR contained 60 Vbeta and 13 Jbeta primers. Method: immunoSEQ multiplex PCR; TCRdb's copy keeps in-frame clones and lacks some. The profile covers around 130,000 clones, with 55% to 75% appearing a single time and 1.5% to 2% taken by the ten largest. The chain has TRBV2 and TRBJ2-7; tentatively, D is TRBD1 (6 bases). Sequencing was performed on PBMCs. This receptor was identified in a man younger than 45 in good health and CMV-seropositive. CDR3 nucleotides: TGTGCCAGCTTTTCCCAGGGGTCCTACGAGCAGTGCTTC. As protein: CASFSQGSYEQCF.